The clone carrying this T cell receptor (beta chain) is a singleton in its sample. TCRdb's table, derived via immunoSEQ multiplex PCR, lists solely in-frame clones and lacks some. The sample shows 140,000 to 150,000 clones, about nine tenths of them seen only once. The data belong to a study of T cell responses to AZD1222 COVID-19 vaccine. The ends lost 5 bases at V and 2 bases at J; junction bases unmatched: 5. The CDR3 is made up of 15 amino acids. Germline CDR1 and CDR2: LNHDA and SQIVND (reference sequence). The sequenced sample was peripheral blood, obtained on day 0 of MenACWY control vaccination. The gene calls are TRBV19 and TRBJ1-1, with 10 bases aligning to TRBD1. The TCR originated in an adult in good health. The CDR3 DNA reads TGTGCCAGTAGTGCGCGGACAGGGGGTAACACTGAAGCTTTCTTT. Its translation is CASSARTGGNTEAFF.